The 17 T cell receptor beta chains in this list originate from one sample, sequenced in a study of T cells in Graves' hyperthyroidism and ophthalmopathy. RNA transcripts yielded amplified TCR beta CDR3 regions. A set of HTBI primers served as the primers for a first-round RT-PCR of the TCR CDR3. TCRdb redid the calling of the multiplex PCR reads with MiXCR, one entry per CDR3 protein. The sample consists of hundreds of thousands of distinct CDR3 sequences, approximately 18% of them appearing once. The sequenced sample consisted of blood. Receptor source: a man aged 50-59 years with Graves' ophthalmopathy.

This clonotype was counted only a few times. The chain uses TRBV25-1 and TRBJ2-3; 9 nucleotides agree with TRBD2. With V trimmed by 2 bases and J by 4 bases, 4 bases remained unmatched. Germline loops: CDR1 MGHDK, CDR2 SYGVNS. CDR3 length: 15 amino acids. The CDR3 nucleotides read TGTGCCAGCAGTGAAGGGGCGGGAGGGTCAGATACGCAGTATTTT. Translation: CASSEGAGGSDTQYF. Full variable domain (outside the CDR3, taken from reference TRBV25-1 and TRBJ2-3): EADIYQTPRYLVIGTGKKITLECSQTMGHDKMYWYQQDPGMELHLIHYSYGVNSTEKGDLSSESTVSRIRTEHFPLTLESARPSHTSQYLCASSEGAGGSDTQYFGPGTRLTVL.

DNA of the CDR3: TGTGCCAGCAGTTTGGGTTTAGGCCGGGAGACCCAGTACTTC. Protein product: CASSLGLGRETQYF. The genes are TRBV12-3 or TRBV12-4 and TRBJ2-5; D is unclear. Deletions cut 3 bases from V and 5 bases from J, with 13 bases between. The CDR3 totals 14 residues.

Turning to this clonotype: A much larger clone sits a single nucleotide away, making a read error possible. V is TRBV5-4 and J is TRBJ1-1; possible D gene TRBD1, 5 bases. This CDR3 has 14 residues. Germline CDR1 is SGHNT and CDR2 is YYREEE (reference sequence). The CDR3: CASGLQGSNTEAFF. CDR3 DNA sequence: TGTGCCAGCGGCTTGCAGGGATCGAACACTGAAGCTTTCTTT.

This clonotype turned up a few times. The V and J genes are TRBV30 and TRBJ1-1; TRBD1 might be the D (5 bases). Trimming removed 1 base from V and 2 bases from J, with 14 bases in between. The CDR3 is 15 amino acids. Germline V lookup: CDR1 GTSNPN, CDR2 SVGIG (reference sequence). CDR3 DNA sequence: TGTGCCTGGAGTGCTGGGGCAGGCCTTAACACTGAAGCTTTCTTT. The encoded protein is CAWSAGAGLNTEAFF. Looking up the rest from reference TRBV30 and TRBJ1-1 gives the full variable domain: SQTIHQWPATLVQPVGSPLSLECTVEGTSNPNLYWYRQAAGRGLQLLFYSVGIGQISSEVPQNLSASRPQDRQFILSSKKLLLSDSGFYLCAWSAGAGLNTEAFFGQGTRLTVV.

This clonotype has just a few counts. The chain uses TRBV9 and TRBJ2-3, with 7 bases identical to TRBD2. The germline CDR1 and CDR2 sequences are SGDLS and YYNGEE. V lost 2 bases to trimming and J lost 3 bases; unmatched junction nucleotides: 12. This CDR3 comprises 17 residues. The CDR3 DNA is TGTGCCAGCAGCGTGCTAGCGGTCCCCTTTTTTACAGATACGCAGTATTTT. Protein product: CASSVLAVPFFTDTQYF.

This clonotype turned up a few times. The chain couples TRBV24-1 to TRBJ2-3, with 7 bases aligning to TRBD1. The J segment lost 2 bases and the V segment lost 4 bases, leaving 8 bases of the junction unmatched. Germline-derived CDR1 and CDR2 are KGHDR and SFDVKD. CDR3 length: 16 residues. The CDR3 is CATSDKRGTVTDTQYF. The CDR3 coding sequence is TGTGCCACCAGTGACAAGCGTGGGACAGTCACAGATACGCAGTATTTT.

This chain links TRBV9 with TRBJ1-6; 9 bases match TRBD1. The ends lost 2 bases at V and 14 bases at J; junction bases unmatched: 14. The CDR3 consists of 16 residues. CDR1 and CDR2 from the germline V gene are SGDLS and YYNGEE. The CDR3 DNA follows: TGTGCCAGCAGCGTTGGGGAGACAGGGGGAAGAGTTTCCCTCCACTTT. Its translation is CASSVGETGGRVSLHF.

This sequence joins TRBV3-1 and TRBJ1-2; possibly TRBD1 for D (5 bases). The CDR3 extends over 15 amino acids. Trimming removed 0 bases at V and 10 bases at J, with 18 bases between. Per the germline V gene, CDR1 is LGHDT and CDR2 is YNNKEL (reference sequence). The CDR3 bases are TGTGCCAGCAGCCAAGAAGGGCCCATTGCAGGGATCTACACCTTC. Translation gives CASSQEGPIAGIYTF.

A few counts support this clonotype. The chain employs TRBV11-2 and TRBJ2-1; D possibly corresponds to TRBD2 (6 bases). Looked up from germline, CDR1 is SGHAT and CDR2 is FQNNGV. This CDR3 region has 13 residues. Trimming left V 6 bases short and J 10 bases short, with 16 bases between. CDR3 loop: CASRSGEVGEQFF. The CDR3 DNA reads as TGTGCCAGCAGGTCGGGAGAGGTAGGGGAGCAGTTCTTC.

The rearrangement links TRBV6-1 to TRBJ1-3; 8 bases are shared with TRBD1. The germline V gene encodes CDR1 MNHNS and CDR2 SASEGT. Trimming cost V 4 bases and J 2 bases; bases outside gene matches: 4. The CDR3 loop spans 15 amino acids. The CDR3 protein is CASSGTGTAGNTIYF. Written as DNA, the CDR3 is TGTGCCAGCAGTGGGACAGGGACTGCTGGAAACACCATATATTTT.

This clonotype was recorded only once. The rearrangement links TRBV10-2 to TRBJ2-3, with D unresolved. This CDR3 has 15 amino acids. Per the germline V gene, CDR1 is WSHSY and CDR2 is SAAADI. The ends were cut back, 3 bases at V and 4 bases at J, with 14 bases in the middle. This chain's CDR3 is CASSDQLRGADTQYF. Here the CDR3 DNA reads TGCGCCAGCAGTGACCAGCTAAGAGGAGCAGATACGCAGTATTTT.

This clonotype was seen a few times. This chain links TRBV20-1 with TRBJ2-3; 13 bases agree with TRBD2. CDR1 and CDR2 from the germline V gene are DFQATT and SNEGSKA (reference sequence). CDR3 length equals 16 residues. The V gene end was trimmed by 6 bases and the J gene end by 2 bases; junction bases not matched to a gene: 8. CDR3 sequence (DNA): TGCAGTGCCCGAACCGGGACTAGCGGGATCACAGATACGCAGTATTTT. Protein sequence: CSARTGTSGITDTQYF.

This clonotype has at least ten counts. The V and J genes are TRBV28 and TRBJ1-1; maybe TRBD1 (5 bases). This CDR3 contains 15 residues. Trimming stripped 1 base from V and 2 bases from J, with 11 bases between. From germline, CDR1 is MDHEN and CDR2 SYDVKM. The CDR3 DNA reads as TGTGCCAGCAGTTTATCGGGGCAGCCAAACACTGAAGCTTTCTTT. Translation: CASSLSGQPNTEAFF.

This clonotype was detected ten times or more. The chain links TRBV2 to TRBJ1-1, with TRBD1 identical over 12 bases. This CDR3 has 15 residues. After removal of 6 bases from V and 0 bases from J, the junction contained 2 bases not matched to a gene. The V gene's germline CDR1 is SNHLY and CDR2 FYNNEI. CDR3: CASRGQGALNTEAFF. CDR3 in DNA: TGTGCCAGCAGGGGACAGGGGGCACTGAACACTGAAGCTTTCTTT.

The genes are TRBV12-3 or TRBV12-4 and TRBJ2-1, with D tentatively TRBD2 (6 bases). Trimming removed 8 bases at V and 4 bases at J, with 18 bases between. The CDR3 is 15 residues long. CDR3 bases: TGTGCCAGCGAACAGCCTGAGGAGGGTTACAATGAGCAGTTCTTC. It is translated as CASEQPEEGYNEQFF.

The DNA for the CDR3 is TGTGCCAGCAGTTATTGGACCGGACCAGACTCCTACGAGCAGTACTTC. It encodes CASSYWTGPDSYEQYF. The rearrangement joins TRBV6-1 to TRBJ2-7; D ambiguous. V was trimmed by 5 bases and J by 0 bases, leaving 17 bases between them. Per the germline V gene, CDR1 is MNHNS and CDR2 is SASEGT. CDR3 length: 16 amino acids.

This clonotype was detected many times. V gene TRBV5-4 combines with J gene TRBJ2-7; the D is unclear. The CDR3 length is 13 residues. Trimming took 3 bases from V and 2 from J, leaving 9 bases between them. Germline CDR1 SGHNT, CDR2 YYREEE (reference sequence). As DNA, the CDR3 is TGTGCCAGCAGCTCGGCCGATACCTACGAGCAGTACTTC. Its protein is CASSSADTYEQYF.